This note documents a single TCR beta chain sequence. This clonotype was picked up many times. It lacks a known antigen. Base qualities were left out, and no much larger clone turns up one base away. This sample was included in a study of CD8+CD57+ T cells in acquired aplastic anemia listed by TCRdb under 2018. In terms of the full investigation: On average, sorted CD4+ and CD8+ cells yielded around 3.4 ug of extracted DNA, with a range of roughly 0.19 to 27.4 ug. CD8+CD57+ expansion was defined as a frequency above the mean frequency observed in healthy subjects. Findings and caveats that apply to the study as a whole: Patients and healthy controls showed no significant difference in CD8+ Simpson's diversity (P=0.060). Roughly 30 CD8+ CDR3 sequences were shared between patients and controls but appeared highly expressed in patients and within their immunodominant clones.

Genomic DNA was used as template for profiling of TCR beta VDJ combinations and CDR3 sequences. An Illumina HiSeq 2000 was used for TCR repertoire sequencing. The study's own analysis went as follows. TRBV/TRBJ rearrangement plots, CDR3 size and DJ length profiles, and Simpson's diversity index were used to assess repertoires. The immunodominant clone was defined as the most abundant DNA sequence in deep sequencing data. CDR3 amino acid sequences were screened for sharing across subjects and compared with published repertoires and the VDJdb database. TCRdb reanalyzed the raw reads on its own, using fastp at Q25 for trimming and MiXCR for clone calling, and kept in-frame beta chains. Each entry is one CDR3 protein sequence, shown with its most common DNA and genes. The V and J calls were determined by TCRdb, not by the authors. Within this sample are approximately 190,000 distinct CDR3 sequences, with nearly 50% of them counted one time only. Over 7.5% of the sample is held by the ten biggest clonotypes.

The CDR3 measures 12 amino acids from cysteine to phenylalanine. Solely the CDR3 DNA is kept, with 36 bases framed from the first base. CDR1 and CDR2 are drawn from the germline V gene: ENHRY, SYGVKD. Deletion took 11 bases off V and 3 bases off J, with a span of 14 bases between the germline ends. Patients chosen for sequencing had shown expansion of CD8+CD57+ cells by flow cytometry. Every patient had a diagnosis of severe acquired aplastic anemia based on International Study of Aplastic Anemia and Agranulocytosis and Camitta criteria. Patients had received no therapy at the time of blood sampling. TCR repertoires of sorted CD4+ and CD8+ blood T cells from severe aplastic anemia patients and healthy subjects were deep-sequenced in the study. In the USA, patient enrollment took place under clinicaltrials.gov protocols 00001620, 01623167, 00001397, 00071045, 00081523 and 00961064. Ficoll-Paque density gradient centrifugation was used to isolate peripheral blood mononuclear cells. CD4+ and CD8+ T cells were sorted by FACS or magnetic beads before DNA extraction.

Sequenced sample: sorted CD4+, CD8+, or CD8+CD57+ T cells (not recorded which) from PBMCs. This receptor chain uses TRBV10-3 and TRBJ2-7; the D segment could be TRBD2, given 6 matching bases. This receptor was obtained from a human donor with aplastic anemia. The CDR3 region: CAAGQAGYEQYF. The nucleotide sequence reads TGTGCCGCCGGCCAAGCGGGCTACGAGCAGTACTTC.